These 15 T cell receptor beta chains were sequenced from one sample in a study of T-cell reconstitution after alpha-beta-depleted transplantation in children. It was with unique molecular identifiers that the TCRbeta library was prepared. TCRdb called the PCR reads again in MiXCR, with one record for every CDR3 protein. The repertoire holds around 960,000 distinct CDR3 sequences, with about 29% as singletons. This material consisted of PBMCs, mostly from graft donor cells, taken 360 days after TCRalphabeta/CD19-depleted stem cell transplant. The receptors shown here come from a boy under three years old who had a stem cell transplant for SCID, so the T cells may come from the graft donor.

The table lists this clonotype with many counts. This chain connects TRBV4-1 to TRBJ2-3, with no clear D. The V gene lost 6 bases and the J gene lost 3 bases, with 10 bases spanning the gap. CDR1 and CDR2 from the germline V gene are MGHRA and YSYEKL. The CDR3 consists of 13 residues. The DNA for the CDR3 is TGCGCCAGCAGTTGGGTGGGAACAGATACGCAGTATTTT. This sequence encodes CASSWVGTDTQYF.

This sequence joins TRBV9 and TRBJ2-1; possibly TRBD2 for D (5 bases). CDR3 length equals 17 residues. Per the germline V gene, CDR1 is SGDLS and CDR2 is YYNGEE. The V gene lost 2 bases and the J gene lost 8 bases, with 23 bases spanning the gap. Written as DNA, the CDR3 is TGTGCCAGCAGCGTGGGAGAGGGTCCAGCGGAGTTATATGAGCAGTTCTTC. Protein: CASSVGEGPAELYEQFF.

This clonotype was seen a few times. The chain employs TRBV20-1 and TRBJ2-5; 9 bases fit TRBD2. Germline CDR1 and CDR2: DFQATT and SNEGSKA (reference sequence). The V and J ends lost 5 bases and 5 bases, in that order; junction bases with no gene match: 12. This CDR3 has 15 amino acids. The CDR3 protein is CSAPLAGGPQETQYF. DNA for the CDR3: TGCAGTGCTCCCCTGGCGGGGGGGCCGCAGGAGACCCAGTACTTC.

CDR3 coding DNA: TGCGCCAGCAGCCCGGCTAGCCCCGGGGAGCTGTTTTTT. Translation gives CASSPASPGELFF. The J gene is TRBJ2-2, the V gene TRBV5-1; possible D gene TRBD2, 5 bases. CDR3 length: 13 residues. The V end lost 4 bases, the J end lost 6 bases, and 10 bases lay between the germline ends. CDR1 and CDR2 (germline): SGHRS, YFSETQ.

This clonotype was seen a handful of times. This chain connects TRBV20-1 to TRBJ2-7; D is possibly TRBD2 (6 bases). The germline V gene encodes CDR1 DFQATT and CDR2 SNEGSKA (reference sequence). This CDR3 spans 13 amino acids. V shed 0 bases and J shed 7 bases, with 13 bases lying between them. The DNA for the CDR3 is TGCAGTGCTAGAGACGGGGGAGTGTGGGAGCAGTACTTC. Its translation: CSARDGGVWEQYF.

The CDR3 protein is CASSLRDRGPVGVGELFF. DNA for the CDR3: TGCGCCAGCAGCTTGAGGGACAGGGGGCCCGTTGGTGTCGGGGAGCTGTTTTTT. This chain uses TRBV4-1 with TRBJ2-2, with TRBD1 matching over 12 bases. Germline V gene lookup returns CDR1 MGHRA and CDR2 YSYEKL. The V and J ends lost 5 bases and 7 bases, in that order; junction bases with no gene match: 14. The CDR3 is 18 amino acids.

This clonotype has more than one count but fewer than ten. The chain employs TRBV7-2 and TRBJ2-7; 7 bases agree with TRBD2. This CDR3 has 14 amino acids. Germline V lookup: CDR1 SGHTA, CDR2 FQGNSA. V trimming: 1 base; J trimming: 4 bases; junction bases outside the gene matches: 4. The CDR3 spells CASSLDGGWYEQYF. In DNA, the CDR3 is TGTGCCAGCAGCTTAGACGGGGGGTGGTACGAGCAGTACTTC.

This chain's CDR3 is CASTRGGVTEAFF. The CDR3 nucleotides are TGTGCCAGCACCCGAGGGGGCGTCACTGAAGCTTTCTTT. V gene TRBV12-3 or TRBV12-4 combines with J gene TRBJ1-1; 7 positions match TRBD1. CDR3 length equals 13 residues. V shed 7 bases, J shed 4 bases, and the junction held 6 bases outside the gene matches.

V gene TRBV5-1 combines with J gene TRBJ1-1, with no clear D. The CDR3 is made up of 13 amino acids. Per germline, CDR1 SGHRS and CDR2 YFSETQ. The V gene lost 2 bases and the J gene lost 1 base, with 6 bases spanning the gap. This CDR3 reads CASSLQQNTEAFF. CDR3 coding DNA: TGCGCCAGCAGCTTACAGCAGAACACTGAAGCTTTCTTT.

J is TRBJ2-1 and V is TRBV24-1; D gene uncertain. The CDR3 consists of 14 residues. Trimming pared 4 bases from V and 6 bases from J, leaving 12 bases between. Per germline, CDR1 KGHDR and CDR2 SFDVKD. In DNA, the CDR3 is TGTGCCACCAGTGACCGCAACGCCCTCAATGAGCAGTTCTTC. It codes for CATSDRNALNEQFF.

V usage is TRBV20-1 and J usage is TRBJ2-5; TRBD2 matches at 11 bases. Trimming removed 4 bases from V and 5 bases from J; junction bases left unmatched: 6. Germline CDR1 is DFQATT and CDR2 is SNEGSKA (reference sequence). The CDR3 is 14 amino acids. The CDR3 protein is CSATGTSGLETQYF. Here the CDR3 DNA reads TGCAGTGCTACCGGGACTAGCGGCCTTGAGACCCAGTACTTC.

There are a few counts of this clonotype. The rearrangement uses TRBV7-2 and TRBJ2-3, with TRBD2 matching 7 bases. The germline V gene encodes CDR1 SGHTA and CDR2 FQGNSA. The CDR3 consists of 16 residues. V was clipped by 2 bases and J by 3 bases; unmatched bases: 8. The CDR3 reads CASSLLEWGGTDTQYF. The DNA for the CDR3 is TGTGCCAGCAGCTTATTGGAGTGGGGAGGGACAGATACGCAGTATTTT.

This clonotype was detected only a few times. The rearrangement links TRBV5-1 to TRBJ2-5; tentative D call: TRBD2 (6 bases). The V end was cut by 3 bases, the J end by 7 bases, with 16 bases between. Germline-derived CDR1 and CDR2 are SGHRS and YFSETQ. The CDR3 totals 14 residues. The CDR3 DNA sequence: TGCGCCAGCAGCTCCCTGGGCCCGGAGGGGACCCAGTACTTC. Translating it yields CASSSLGPEGTQYF.

The rearrangement uses TRBV6-5 and TRBJ2-2; 8 bases are a match to TRBD1. Germline assignment: CDR1 MNHEY and CDR2 SVGAGI. CDR3 length equals 15 residues. With 4 bases clipped from V and 5 bases from J, the junction kept 6 bases outside the gene matches. CDR3 nucleotide sequence: TGTGCCAGCAGTTTTCAGGGGGCAAGGACCGGGGAGCTGTTTTTT. Its translation: CASSFQGARTGELFF.

The chain carries TRBV6-1 and TRBJ1-2, with 7 bases lining up with TRBD1. The CDR3 loop spans 13 amino acids. Germline CDR1 is MNHNS and CDR2 is SASEGT. Losses at the gene ends were 6 bases for V and 8 bases for J; bases not matched to a gene: 9. CDR3 bases: TGTGCCAGCAGCCGTGGACAGGACGGCGGCTACACCTTC. Its protein is CASSRGQDGGYTF.